A selection of T cell receptor beta chains follows, all from one sample in a study of tumor-infiltrating lymphocytes in primary liver carcinoma. TCRdb re-analysed the multiplex PCR reads in MiXCR, keeping a single row per CDR3 protein. The repertoire has about 180,000 distinct CDR3 sequences, 50% to 75% of them found once; the top ten carry about 72%. The specimen sequenced was peripheral blood. All receptors come from a man aged 35-49 years with primary liver carcinoma and hepatitis B virus infection. The CDR3 runs from the conserved cysteine through the conserved F or W. D genes are given only for firm matches. The size entry is marked missing in some rows and otherwise reads once, few, many or a size class.

>-|-|TRBJ1-4|TRBV10-3
CAISELGDGEKLFF
TGTGCCATCAGTGAATTGGGGGACGGTGAAAAACTGTTTTTT
>-|-|TRBJ1-1|TRBV6-5
CASSLDRVGAEAFF
TGTGCCAGCAGCCTGGACCGGGTGGGGGCTGAAGCTTTCTTT
>few|-|TRBJ2-7|TRBV29-1
CSGGAGMNAEQYF
TGCAGCGGGGGGGCAGGGATGAATGCCGAGCAGTACTTC
>-|TRBD1|TRBJ2-7|TRBV11-2
CASSMTGKGYEQYF
TGTGCCAGCAGCATGACAGGGAAAGGATACGAGCAGTACTTC
>-|-|TRBJ2-1|TRBV11-2
CASPEYNEQFF
TGTGCCAGCCCGGAGTACAATGAGCAGTTCTTC
>-|-|TRBJ2-7|TRBV21-1
CASSPRVLHYEQYF
TGTGCCAGCAGCCCCAGGGTCCTCCACTACGAGCAGTACTTC
>-|-|TRBJ1-1|TRBV6-1
CASYPVGAHTEAFF
TGTGCCAGCTACCCCGTGGGGGCTCACACTGAAGCTTTCTTT
>-|-|TRBJ2-3|TRBV10-3
CAISVRDTDTQYF
TGTGCCATCTCTGTTCGGGACACAGATACGCAGTATTTT
>-|-|TRBJ2-5|TRBV6-1
CASDDRLKTQYF
TGTGCCAGCGACGACAGACTAAAGACCCAGTACTTC
>-|-|TRBJ2-1|TRBV29-1
CSVKVCEQFF
TGCAGCGTGAAAGTATGCGAGCAGTTCTTC
>once|-|TRBJ2-3|TRBV7-9
CAITTGTDTQYF
TGTGCCATCACTACAGGAACAGATACGCAGTATTTT
>-|TRBD2|TRBJ2-7|TRBV28
CASSLAGVGSSYEQYF
TGTGCCAGCAGTTTAGCGGGAGTAGGTTCCTCCTACGAGCAGTACTTC
>-|TRBD1|TRBJ2-2|TRBV4-1
CASSQTYQGAGTGELFF
TGCGCCAGCAGCCAAACCTATCAGGGGGCCGGGACCGGGGAGCTGTTTTTT
>-|-|TRBJ2-5|TRBV4-1
CASSHGGSGRRKTQYF
TGCGCCAGCAGCCATGGTGGGTCAGGGCGGAGGAAGACCCAGTACTTC
>-|TRBD2|TRBJ2-3|TRBV11-3
CARSPGIAGKDTQYF
TGTGCCAGGAGCCCCGGGATAGCGGGAAAAGATACACAGTATTTT
>-|-|TRBJ1-3|TRBV11-2
CASSSDTNGNTIYF
TGTGCCAGCAGCTCGGACACGAATGGAAACACCATATATTTT
>-|-|TRBJ1-1|TRBV14
CASSQGSKNTEAFF
TGTGCCAGCAGTCAGGGATCGAAGAACACTGAAGCTTTCTTT
>-|-|TRBJ2-7|TRBV4-2
CASSQEHGPFYEQYF
TGTGCCAGCAGCCAGGAACACGGGCCGTTCTACGAGCAGTACTTC
>-|TRBD1|TRBJ2-4|TRBV6-6
CASSPGQRVAKNIQYF
TGTGCCAGCAGTCCGGGACAGAGGGTAGCCAAAAACATTCAGTACTTC
>-|-|TRBJ1-1|TRBV12-3/TRBV12-4
CASNAGVTEAFF
TGTGCCAGCAATGCCGGTGTCACTGAAGCTTTCTTT
>many|-|TRBJ2-3|TRBV11-3
CASSLSETTDTQYF
TGTGCCAGCAGCTTATCAGAGACCACAGATACGCAGTATTTT
>-|-|TRBJ1-5|TRBV29-1
CSVSGPGNQHQHF
TGCAGCGTTAGCGGTCCGGGCAATCAGCACCAGCATTTC
>-|-|TRBJ1-1|TRBV10-2
CASSDQSTEAFF
TGCGCCAGCAGTGATCAGAGCACTGAAGCTTTCTTT
>-|TRBD2|TRBJ2-2|TRBV5-4
CASSSQAGVTGELFF
TGTGCCAGCAGCTCACAGGCGGGAGTGACCGGGGAGCTGTTTTTT